The next 8 T cell receptor beta chains were all read from a single sample in a study of blood T cell repertoires in COVID-19. The assay was immunoSEQ multiplex PCR, and TCRdb's table has in-frame clones only and misses some. The sample lists hundreds of thousands of clones, around 85% occurring once. Input material: peripheral blood. The receptors shown here come from a human donor in a cohort sampled during active COVID-19.

This chain connects TRBV9 to TRBJ2-3, with D hard to call. Germline V CDR1 and CDR2: SGDLS, YYNGEE. This CDR3 has 10 amino acids. Trimming removed 7 bases at V and 5 bases at J, with 5 bases between. CDR3 sequence: CASSGDTQYF. The CDR3 nucleotides read TGTGCCAGCTCGGGAGATACGCAGTATTTT.

The CDR3 DNA reads as TGTGCCAGTAGTACCGACAGAAGCAATTCACCCCTCCACTTT. It specifies CASSTDRSNSPLHF. The J gene is TRBJ1-6, the V gene TRBV19; a possible D gene is TRBD1 (5 bases). Germline values: CDR1 LNHDA, CDR2 SQIVND (reference sequence). The V end was cut by 4 bases, the J end by 7 bases, with 11 bases between. CDR3 length equals 14 residues.

The gene calls are TRBV14 and TRBJ2-6; tentative D call: TRBD2 (5 bases). Trimming cost V 1 base and J 0 bases, with 13 bases left between them. This CDR3 has 18 residues. The V gene's germline CDR1 is SGHDN and CDR2 FVKESK. The DNA for the CDR3 is TGTGCCAGCAGCCAAGTTTACGGACTGATCTCTGGGGCCAACGTCCTGACTTTC. Residues: CASSQVYGLISGANVLTF. The complete variable domain, with remaining parts taken from reference TRBV14 and TRBJ2-6, reads EAGVTQFPSHSVIEKGQTVTLRCDPISGHDNLYWYRRVMGKEIKFLLHFVKESKQDESGMPNNRFLAERTGGTYSTLKVQPAELEDSGVYFCASSQVYGLISGANVLTFGAGSRLTVL.

The gene calls are TRBV18 and TRBJ2-2; 13 nucleotides agree with TRBD2. Looked up from germline, CDR1 is KGHSH and CDR2 is LQKENI. This CDR3 spans 16 amino acids. Trimming took 6 bases from V and 3 from J; bases not matched to a gene: 4. The CDR3 here is CASSPGLAGDTGELFF. The CDR3 DNA reads as TGTGCCAGCTCTCCTGGACTAGCGGGGGACACCGGGGAGCTGTTTTTT.

The gene calls are TRBV6-4 and TRBJ2-1; D possibly corresponds to TRBD1 (5 bases). From germline, CDR1 is MRHNA and CDR2 SNTAGT. CDR3 length: 13 residues. V gave up 5 bases and J gave up 4 bases, with 9 bases separating them. Here the CDR3 reads CASSLQEYNEQFF. CDR3 nucleotides: TGTGCCAGCAGTTTACAGGAATACAATGAGCAGTTCTTC.

The chain joins TRBV5-1 to TRBJ1-3, with 8 bases matching TRBD1. Germline assignment: CDR1 SGHRS and CDR2 YFSETQ. With 3 bases clipped from V and 0 bases from J, the junction kept 8 bases outside the gene matches. CDR3 length equals 17 residues. The CDR3 spells CASSSTSGTGSGNTIYF. CDR3 sequence (DNA): TGCGCCAGCAGCTCCACCTCCGGGACAGGCTCTGGAAACACCATATATTTT.

This chain connects TRBV30 to TRBJ2-1, with TRBD2 matching over 7 bases. Germline V gene lookup returns CDR1 GTSNPN and CDR2 SVGIG (reference sequence). V was clipped by 4 bases and J by 0 bases; unmatched bases: 3. CDR3 size: 14 residues. CDR3 protein: CAWIAGPSYNEQFF. CDR3 in DNA: TGTGCCTGGATAGCGGGCCCCTCCTACAATGAGCAGTTCTTC.

The V and J genes are TRBV18 and TRBJ1-4; the D is unclear. The CDR3 loop spans 19 amino acids. CDR1 and CDR2 (germline): KGHSH, LQKENI. V was pared by 2 bases and J by 0 bases, with 19 bases between. CDR3 coding DNA: TGTGCCAGCTCACCATATGTGATCCTAGGAGGCTCAACTAATGAAAAACTGTTTTTT. Its translation is CASSPYVILGGSTNEKLFF.